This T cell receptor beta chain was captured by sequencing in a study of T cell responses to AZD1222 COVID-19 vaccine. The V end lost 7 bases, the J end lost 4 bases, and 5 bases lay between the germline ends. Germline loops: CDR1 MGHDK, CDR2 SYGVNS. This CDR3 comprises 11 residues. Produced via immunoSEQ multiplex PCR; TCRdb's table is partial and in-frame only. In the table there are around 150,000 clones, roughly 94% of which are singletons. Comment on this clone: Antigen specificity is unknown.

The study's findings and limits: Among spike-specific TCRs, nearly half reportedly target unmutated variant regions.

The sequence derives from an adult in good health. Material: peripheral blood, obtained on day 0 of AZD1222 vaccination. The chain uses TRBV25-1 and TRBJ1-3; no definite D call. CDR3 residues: CASNRGNTIYF. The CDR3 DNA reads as TGTGCCAGCAACCGCGGAAACACCATATATTTT. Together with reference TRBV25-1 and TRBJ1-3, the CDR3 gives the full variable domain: EADIYQTPRYLVIGTGKKITLECSQTMGHDKMYWYQQDPGMELHLIHYSYGVNSTEKGDLSSESTVSRIRTEHFPLTLESARPSHTSQYLCASNRGNTIYFGEGSWLTVV.